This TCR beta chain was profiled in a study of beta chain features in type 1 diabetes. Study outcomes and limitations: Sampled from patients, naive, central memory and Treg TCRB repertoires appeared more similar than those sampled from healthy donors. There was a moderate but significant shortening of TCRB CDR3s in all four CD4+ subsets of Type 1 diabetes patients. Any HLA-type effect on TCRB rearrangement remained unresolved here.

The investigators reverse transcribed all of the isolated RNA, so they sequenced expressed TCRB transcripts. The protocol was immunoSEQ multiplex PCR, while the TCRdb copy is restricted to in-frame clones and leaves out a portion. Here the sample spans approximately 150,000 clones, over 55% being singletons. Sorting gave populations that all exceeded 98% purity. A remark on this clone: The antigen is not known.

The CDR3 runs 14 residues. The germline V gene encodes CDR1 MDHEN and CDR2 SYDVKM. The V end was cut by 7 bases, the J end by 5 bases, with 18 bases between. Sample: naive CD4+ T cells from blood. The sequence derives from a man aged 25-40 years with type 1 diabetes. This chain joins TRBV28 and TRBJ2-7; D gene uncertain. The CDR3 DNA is TGTGCCAGCACCGTAAGGACCCTACCTCACGAGCAGTACTTC. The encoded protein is CASTVRTLPHEQYF.